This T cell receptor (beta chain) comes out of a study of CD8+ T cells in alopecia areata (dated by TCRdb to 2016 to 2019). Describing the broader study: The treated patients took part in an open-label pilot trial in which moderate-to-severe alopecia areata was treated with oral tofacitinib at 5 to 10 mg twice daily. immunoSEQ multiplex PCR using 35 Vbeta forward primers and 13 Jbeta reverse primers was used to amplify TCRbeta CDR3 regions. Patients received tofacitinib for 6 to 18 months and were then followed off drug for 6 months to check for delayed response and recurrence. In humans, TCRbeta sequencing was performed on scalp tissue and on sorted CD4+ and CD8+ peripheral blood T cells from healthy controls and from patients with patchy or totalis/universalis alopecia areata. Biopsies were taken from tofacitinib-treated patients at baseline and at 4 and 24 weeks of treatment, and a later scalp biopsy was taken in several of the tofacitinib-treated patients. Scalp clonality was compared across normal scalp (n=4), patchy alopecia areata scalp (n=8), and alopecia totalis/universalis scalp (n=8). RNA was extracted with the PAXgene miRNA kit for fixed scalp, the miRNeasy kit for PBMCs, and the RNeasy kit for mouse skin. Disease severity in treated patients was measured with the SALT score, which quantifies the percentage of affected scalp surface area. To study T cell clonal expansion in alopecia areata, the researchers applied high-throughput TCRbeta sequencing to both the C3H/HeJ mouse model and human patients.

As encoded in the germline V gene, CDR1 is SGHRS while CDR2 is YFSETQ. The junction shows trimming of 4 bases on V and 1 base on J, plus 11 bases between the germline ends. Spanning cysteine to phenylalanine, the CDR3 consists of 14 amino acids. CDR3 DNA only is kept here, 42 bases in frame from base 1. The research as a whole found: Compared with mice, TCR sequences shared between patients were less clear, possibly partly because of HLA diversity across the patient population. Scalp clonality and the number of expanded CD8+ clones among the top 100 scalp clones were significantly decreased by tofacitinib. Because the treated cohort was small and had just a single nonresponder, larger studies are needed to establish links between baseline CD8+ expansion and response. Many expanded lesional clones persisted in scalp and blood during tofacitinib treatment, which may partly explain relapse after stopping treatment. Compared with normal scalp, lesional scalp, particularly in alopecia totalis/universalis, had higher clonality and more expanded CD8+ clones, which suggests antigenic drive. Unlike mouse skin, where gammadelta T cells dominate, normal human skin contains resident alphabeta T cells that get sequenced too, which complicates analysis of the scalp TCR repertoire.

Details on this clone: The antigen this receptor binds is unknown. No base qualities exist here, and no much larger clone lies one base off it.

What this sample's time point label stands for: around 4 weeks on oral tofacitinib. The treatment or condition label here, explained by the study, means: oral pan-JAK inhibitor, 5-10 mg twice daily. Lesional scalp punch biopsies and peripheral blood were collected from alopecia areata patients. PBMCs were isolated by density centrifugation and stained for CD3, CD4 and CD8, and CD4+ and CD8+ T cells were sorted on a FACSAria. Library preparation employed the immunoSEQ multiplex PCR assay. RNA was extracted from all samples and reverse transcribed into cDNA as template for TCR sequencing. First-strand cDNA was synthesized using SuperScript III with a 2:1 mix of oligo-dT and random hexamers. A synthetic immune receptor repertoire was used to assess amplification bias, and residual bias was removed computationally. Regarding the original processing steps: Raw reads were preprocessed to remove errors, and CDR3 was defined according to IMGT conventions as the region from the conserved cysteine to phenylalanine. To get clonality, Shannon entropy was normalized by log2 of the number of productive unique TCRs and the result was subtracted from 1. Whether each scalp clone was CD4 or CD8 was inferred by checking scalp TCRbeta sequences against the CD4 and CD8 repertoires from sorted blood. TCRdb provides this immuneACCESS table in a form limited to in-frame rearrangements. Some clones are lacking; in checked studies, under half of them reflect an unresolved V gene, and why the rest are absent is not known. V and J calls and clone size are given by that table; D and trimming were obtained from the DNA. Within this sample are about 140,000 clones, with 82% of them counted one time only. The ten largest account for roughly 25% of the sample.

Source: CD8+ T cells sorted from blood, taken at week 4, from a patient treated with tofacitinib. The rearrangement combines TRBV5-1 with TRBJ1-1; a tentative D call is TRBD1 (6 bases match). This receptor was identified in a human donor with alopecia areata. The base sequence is TGCGCCAGCAGCGTGGGACAAGAGAACACTGAAGCTTTCTTT. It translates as CASSVGQENTEAFF.